A single sample gave rise to the 13 T cell receptor beta chains below, sequenced in a study of cytomegalovirus exposure and HLA in healthy donors. A multiplex PCR was run with 60 Vbeta primers and 13 Jbeta primers. Data came from immunoSEQ multiplex PCR; TCRdb stores just in-frame clones and leaves some out. The sample includes about 110,000 clones, 65% to 80% of them seen just once. Sample: PBMCs. The source of these receptors is a man between 60 and 75 years old in good health and CMV-seronegative.

The J gene is TRBJ1-1, the V gene TRBV4-1; TRBD1 matches at 7 bases. The germline CDR1 and CDR2 sequences are MGHRA and YSYEKL. The CDR3 is 13 amino acids. Losses at the gene ends were 4 bases for V and 4 bases for J; bases not matched to a gene: 3. DNA of the CDR3: TGCGCCAGCAGCCCCAGGACAGGCACTGAAGCTTTCTTT. Translated, it gives CASSPRTGTEAFF.

The chain has TRBV10-1 and TRBJ2-1; 9 nucleotides line up with TRBD1. The germline gives CDR1 WNHNN, CDR2 SYGVQD (reference sequence). The junction had 14 bases not matched to a gene; V was cut back by 8 bases and J by 0 bases. The CDR3 runs 18 residues. The CDR3, as DNA: TGCGCCAGCTTTAACCGGGACAGGGAGGGAAGCTCCTACAATGAGCAGTTCTTC. Its translation is CASFNRDREGSSYNEQFF.

V is TRBV18 and J is TRBJ1-4, with a weak D call TRBD1 (6 bases). This CDR3 comprises 16 residues. CDR1 KGHSH and CDR2 LQKENI come from the germline V gene. V shed 4 bases and J shed 5 bases, with 17 bases lying between them. The CDR3 coding sequence is TGTGCCAGCTCACTCACAGGGAAGGGGTCCAATGAAAAACTGTTTTTT. Translated: CASSLTGKGSNEKLFF. The entire variable domain, with the rest obtained from reference TRBV18 and TRBJ1-4, is as follows: NAGVMQNPRHLVRRRGQEARLRCSPMKGHSHVYWYRQLPEEGLKFMVYLQKENIIDESGMPKERFSAEFPKEGPSILRIQQVVRGDSAAYFCASSLTGKGSNEKLFFGSGTQLSVL.

The chain carries TRBV7-2 and TRBJ2-7, with 8 nucleotides matching TRBD2. The CDR3 runs to 16 residues. CDR1 is SGHTA and CDR2 is FQGNSA in the germline V gene. The V and J ends lost 1 base and 2 bases, in that order; junction bases with no gene match: 7. This chain's CDR3 is CASSLDGGGSPYEQYF. As DNA, the CDR3 is TGTGCCAGCAGCTTAGACGGCGGGGGGTCACCCTACGAGCAGTACTTC.

The chain is built from TRBV11-2 and TRBJ1-1; D gene uncertain. Germline V gene data show CDR1 as SGHAT and CDR2 as FQNNGV. Trimming stripped 1 base from V and 5 bases from J, with 14 bases between. The CDR3 totals 15 residues. In nucleotides, the CDR3 is TGTGCCAGCAGCTTAGCCTCAAAGGCGGGTACTGAAGCTTTCTTT. Protein: CASSLASKAGTEAFF.

The gene calls are TRBV5-8 and TRBJ2-4; 9 bases map to TRBD1. Per germline, CDR1 SGHTS and CDR2 YDEGEE. The junction had 7 bases not matched to a gene; V was cut back by 2 bases and J by 7 bases. This CDR3 region has 15 residues. The CDR3 DNA reads TGTGCCAGCAGCTTTGGGACAGGGCCCTCCAACATTCAGTACTTC. Translating it yields CASSFGTGPSNIQYF.

V usage is TRBV6-5 and J usage is TRBJ1-4, with TRBD1 matching 7 bases. The length of the CDR3 is 14 residues. Germline trimming cut 5 bases from V and 4 bases from J; bases unmatched to any gene: 4. The V gene's germline CDR1 is MNHEY and CDR2 SVGAGI. The CDR3 protein is CASSPGQINEKLFF. CDR3 coding DNA: TGTGCCAGCAGTCCGGGACAGATTAATGAAAAACTGTTTTTT.

CDR3 loop: CAIRQQGNTEAFF. Written as DNA, the CDR3 is TGTGCCATCAGGCAGCAGGGGAACACTGAAGCTTTCTTT. The genes are TRBV10-3 and TRBJ1-1; TRBD1 might be the D (5 bases). With 6 bases removed from V and 1 base from J, the gap between germline ends came to 9 bases. Germline V lookup: CDR1 ENHRY, CDR2 SYGVKD. The CDR3 sequence is 13 residues long.

The chain links TRBV5-6 to TRBJ1-1; D gene unclear. Germline V gives CDR1 SGHDT, CDR2 YYEEEE. V gave up 0 bases and J gave up 5 bases, with 11 bases separating them. The CDR3 contains 14 residues. This CDR3 reads CASSLGSRGTEAFF. The CDR3 region has the DNA TGTGCCAGCAGCTTGGGCTCCCGGGGTACTGAAGCTTTCTTT.

The chain uses TRBV6-4 and TRBJ2-1; maybe TRBD1 (6 bases). CDR3 size: 15 residues. The V gene's germline CDR1 is MRHNA and CDR2 SNTAGT. Trimming pared 2 bases from V and 1 base from J, leaving 9 bases between. CDR3 residues: CASSDGQGSYNEQFF. Written as DNA, the CDR3 is TGTGCCAGCAGTGACGGGCAGGGGTCCTACAATGAGCAGTTCTTC.

This sequence joins TRBV5-8 and TRBJ1-6, with 7 bases lining up with TRBD1. Trimming took 0 bases from V and 10 from J; bases not matched to a gene: 4. The CDR3 spans 14 residues. Germline CDR1 and CDR2: SGHTS and YDEGEE. CDR3 sequence reads: CASSLETGRSPLHF. The CDR3 nucleotides read TGTGCCAGCAGCTTGGAGACAGGGAGGTCACCCCTCCACTTT.

The chain carries TRBV29-1 and TRBJ2-7; the match to TRBD1 covers 9 bases. Per the germline V gene, CDR1 is SQVTM and CDR2 is ANQGSEA. The CDR3 has 14 amino acids. Germline trimming cut 5 bases from V and 9 bases from J; bases unmatched to any gene: 14. Here the CDR3 DNA reads TGCAGCGTTCTTAAGGGACAGGGACCTGGAGTGCAGTACTTC. Protein sequence: CSVLKGQGPGVQYF.

The V gene is TRBV11-2, the J gene TRBJ2-7, with D uncertain. Germline CDR1 SGHAT, CDR2 FQNNGV. V lost 2 bases and J 4 bases, leaving 6 bases between the germline ends. The length of the CDR3 is 12 residues. CDR3 loop: CASSLSSYEQYF. The CDR3 DNA reads TGTGCCAGCAGCTTAAGTAGTTACGAGCAGTACTTC.